The clone carrying this TCR beta chain was detected a few times. Healthy Caucasians from Russia aged roughly 6 to 95 served as donors. A second roughly 6 to 12 cycle PCR used barcoded and J-beta primers. TCRdb analysed the 5' RACE reads with MiXCR anew, one entry per CDR3 protein. The repertoire holds approximately 800,000 distinct CDR3 sequences, with under 30% as singletons. Germline V lookup: CDR1 SGHRS, CDR2 YFSETQ. J gave up 2 bases and V 5 bases, and 9 bases lay outside the gene matches. The CDR3 runs 16 residues. These data come from a study of blood T cells in healthy people across ages. This same sample was also part of a study on T cells of mothers and their children. According to that study: Sample barcodes and 2-4 random nucleotides were added by the M1S primer of the second PCR. Reads recorded for TCR beta CDR3 numbered over 10 million per mother and some 3.3 million per child.

This receptor was taken from a boy under 18 in good health. The chain is built from TRBV5-1 and TRBJ2-5, with TRBD1 matching over 10 bases. Material for sequencing was blood. The CDR3 coding sequence is TGCGCCAGCAGTTTTGTGAGGACAGGGGGTCAAGAGACCCAGTACTTC. This encodes CASSFVRTGGQETQYF. The whole variable domain, remainder taken from reference TRBV5-1 and TRBJ2-5, is KAGVTQTPRYLIKTRGQQVTLSCSPISGHRSVSWYQQTPGQGLQFLFEYFSETQRNKGNFPGRFSGRQFSNSRSEMNVSTLELGDSALYLCASSFVRTGGQETQYFGPGTRLLVL.